This T cell receptor (beta chain) was obtained from a study of a mutant IDH1 vaccine in newly diagnosed glioma. Remarks on this clone: Its cognate antigen is unknown.

The repertoire was sequenced with immunoSEQ multiplex PCR; TCRdb's copy has only in-frame clones and lacks some. The data show tens of thousands of clones, just under 80% seen once. The CDR3 sequence is 15 residues long. The V and J ends lost 7 bases and 0 bases respectively, with 12 bases between them. CDR1 SNHLY and CDR2 FYNNEI come from the germline V gene. The time point denotes: week 11, during vaccination. A 20-mer mutant IDH1 peptide at 300 ug was injected subcutaneously with topical imiquimod. The TCR comes from a man aged 25 to 45 with glioma. This chain links TRBV2 with TRBJ2-2; weak D call: TRBD2 (6 bases). Sequenced here: PBMCs, sampled from a glioma patient whose treatment included an IDH1 peptide vaccine. CDR3 bases: TGTGCCAGCAACATCGCGGGGTCGAACACCGGGGAGCTGTTTTTT. Protein: CASNIAGSNTGELFF.